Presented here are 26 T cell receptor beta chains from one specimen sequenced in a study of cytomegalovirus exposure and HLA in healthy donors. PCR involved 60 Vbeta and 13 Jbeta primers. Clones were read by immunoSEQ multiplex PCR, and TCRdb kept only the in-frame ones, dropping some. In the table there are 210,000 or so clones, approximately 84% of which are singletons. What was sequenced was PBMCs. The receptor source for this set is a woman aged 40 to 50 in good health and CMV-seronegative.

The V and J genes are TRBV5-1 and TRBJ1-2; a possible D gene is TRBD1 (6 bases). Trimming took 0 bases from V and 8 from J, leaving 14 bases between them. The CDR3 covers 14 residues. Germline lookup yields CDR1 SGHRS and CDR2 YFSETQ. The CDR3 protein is CASSLDRGASGYTF. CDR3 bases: TGCGCCAGCAGCTTGGATCGGGGGGCGTCAGGCTACACCTTC.

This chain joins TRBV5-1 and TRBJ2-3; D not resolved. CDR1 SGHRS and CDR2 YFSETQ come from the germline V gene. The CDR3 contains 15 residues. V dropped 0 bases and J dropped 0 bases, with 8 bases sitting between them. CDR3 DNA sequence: TGCGCCAGCAGCTTGGGAAGCTTTAGCACAGATACGCAGTATTTT. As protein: CASSLGSFSTDTQYF.

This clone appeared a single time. The CDR3, as DNA: TGTGCCAGCAGCTCGCCCAGGGGAAGTAGCGAGCAGTACTTC. It translates to CASSSPRGSSEQYF. This chain joins TRBV7-9 and TRBJ2-7; D is possibly TRBD1 (6 bases). The length of the CDR3 is 14 residues. Trimming removed 4 bases from V and 6 bases from J, with 16 bases in between. Germline CDR1 reads SEHNR; CDR2 reads FQNEAQ (reference sequence).

The CDR3 is CASSSGQNYGYTF. In DNA, the CDR3 is TGTGCCAGCAGTTCGGGACAGAACTATGGCTACACCTTC. The chain joins TRBV28 to TRBJ1-2, with TRBD1 matching 7 bases. Looked up from germline, CDR1 is MDHEN and CDR2 is SYDVKM. CDR3 length: 13 amino acids. V was pared by 4 bases and J by 2 bases, with 1 base of the junction left unmatched.

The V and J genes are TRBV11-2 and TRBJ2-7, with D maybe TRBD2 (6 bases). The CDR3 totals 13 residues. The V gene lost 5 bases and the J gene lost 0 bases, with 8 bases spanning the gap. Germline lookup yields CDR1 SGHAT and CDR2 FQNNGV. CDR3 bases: TGTGCCAGCAGCGCGGGGCCCTCCTACGAGCAGTACTTC. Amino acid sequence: CASSAGPSYEQYF.

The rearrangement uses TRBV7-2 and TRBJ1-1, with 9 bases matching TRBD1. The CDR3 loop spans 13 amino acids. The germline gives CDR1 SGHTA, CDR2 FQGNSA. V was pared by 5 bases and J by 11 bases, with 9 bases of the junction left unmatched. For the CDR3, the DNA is TGTGCCAGCAGCCATGACAGGGGGGGATCTGCTTTCTTT. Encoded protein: CASSHDRGGSAFF.

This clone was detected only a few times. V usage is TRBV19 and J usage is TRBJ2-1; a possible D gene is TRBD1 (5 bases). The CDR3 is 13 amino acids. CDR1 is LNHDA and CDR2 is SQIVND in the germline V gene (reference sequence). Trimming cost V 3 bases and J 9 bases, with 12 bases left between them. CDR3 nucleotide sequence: TGTGCCAGTAGTATGGCTTTAGGGGCTGAGCAGTTCTTC. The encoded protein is CASSMALGAEQFF.

The CDR3 DNA follows: TGTGCCAGCAGCGGACAGGGGCGGGACTATGGCTACACCTTC. Residues: CASSGQGRDYGYTF. The chain joins TRBV21-1 to TRBJ1-2; TRBD1 reflects the table's D call only, with no check against the DNA. TRBV21-1 constitutes a pseudogene. The CDR3 is 14 residues long.

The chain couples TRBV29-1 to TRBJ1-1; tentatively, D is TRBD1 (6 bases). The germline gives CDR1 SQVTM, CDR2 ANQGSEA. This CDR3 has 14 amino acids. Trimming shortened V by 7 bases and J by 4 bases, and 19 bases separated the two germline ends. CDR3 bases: TGCAGCGCCGGACGTGGGGGGGCTCTCACTGAAGCTTTCTTT. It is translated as CSAGRGGALTEAFF.

CDR3 loop: CASSPRQLFTEAFF. CDR3 in DNA: TGTGCCAGCAGTCCCCGACAGTTATTCACTGAAGCTTTCTTT. The chain carries TRBV28 and TRBJ1-1, with D possibly matching TRBD1 (5 bases). The germline CDR1 and CDR2 sequences are MDHEN and SYDVKM. V shed 5 bases and J shed 4 bases, with 14 bases lying between them. There are 14 residues in the CDR3.

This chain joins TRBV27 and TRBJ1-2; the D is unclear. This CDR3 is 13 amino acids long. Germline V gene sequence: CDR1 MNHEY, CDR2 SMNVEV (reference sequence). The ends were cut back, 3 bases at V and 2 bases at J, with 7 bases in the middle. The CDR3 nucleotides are TGTGCCAGCAGTTTGGAAGCGAACTATGGCTACACCTTC. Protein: CASSLEANYGYTF.

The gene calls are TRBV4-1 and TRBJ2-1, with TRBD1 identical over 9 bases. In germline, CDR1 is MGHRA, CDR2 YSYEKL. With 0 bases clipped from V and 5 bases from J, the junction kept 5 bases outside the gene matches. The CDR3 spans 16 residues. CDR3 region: CASSQETGGFNNEQFF. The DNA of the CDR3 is TGCGCCAGCAGCCAAGAGACAGGGGGTTTCAACAATGAGCAGTTCTTC.

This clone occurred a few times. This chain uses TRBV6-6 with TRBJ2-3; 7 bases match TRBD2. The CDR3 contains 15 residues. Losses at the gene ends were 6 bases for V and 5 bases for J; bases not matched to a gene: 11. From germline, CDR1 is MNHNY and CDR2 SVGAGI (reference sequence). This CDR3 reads CASRGTTTGVDTQYF. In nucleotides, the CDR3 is TGTGCCAGCAGAGGGACTACCACGGGTGTAGATACGCAGTATTTT.

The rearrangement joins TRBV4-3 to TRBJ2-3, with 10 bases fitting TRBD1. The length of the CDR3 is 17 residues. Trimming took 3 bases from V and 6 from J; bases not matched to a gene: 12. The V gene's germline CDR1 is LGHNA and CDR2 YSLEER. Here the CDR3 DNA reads TGCGCCAGCAGCCAGAACGTTAGACAGGGGGCAAGGGATACGCAGTATTTT. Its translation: CASSQNVRQGARDTQYF.

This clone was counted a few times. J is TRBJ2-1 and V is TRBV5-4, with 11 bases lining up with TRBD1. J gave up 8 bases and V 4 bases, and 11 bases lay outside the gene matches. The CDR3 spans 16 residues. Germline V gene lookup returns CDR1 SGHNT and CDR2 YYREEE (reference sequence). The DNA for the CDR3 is TGTGCCAGCAGCCCCGGGGGGACAGGGGGAAGAGATGAGCAGTTCTTC. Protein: CASSPGGTGGRDEQFF.

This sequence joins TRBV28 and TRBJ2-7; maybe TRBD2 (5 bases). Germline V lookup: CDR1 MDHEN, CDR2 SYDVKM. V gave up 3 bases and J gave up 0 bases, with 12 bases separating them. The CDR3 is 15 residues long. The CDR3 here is CASSFSGISSYEQYF. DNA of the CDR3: TGTGCCAGCAGTTTTTCCGGGATTAGCTCCTACGAGCAGTACTTC.

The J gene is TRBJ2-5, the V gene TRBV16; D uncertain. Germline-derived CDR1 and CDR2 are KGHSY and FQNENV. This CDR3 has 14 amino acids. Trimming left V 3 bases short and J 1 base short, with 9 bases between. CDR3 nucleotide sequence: TGTGCCAGCAGCCAGAGCACCCTCCAAGAGACCCAGTACTTC. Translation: CASSQSTLQETQYF.

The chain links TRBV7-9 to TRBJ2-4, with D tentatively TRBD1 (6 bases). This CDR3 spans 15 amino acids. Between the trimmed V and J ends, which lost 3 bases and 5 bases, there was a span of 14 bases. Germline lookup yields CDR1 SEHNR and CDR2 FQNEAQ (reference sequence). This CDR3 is CASSFSLDSQNIQYF. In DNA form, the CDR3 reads TGTGCCAGCAGCTTCTCGCTGGACAGTCAAAACATTCAGTACTTC.

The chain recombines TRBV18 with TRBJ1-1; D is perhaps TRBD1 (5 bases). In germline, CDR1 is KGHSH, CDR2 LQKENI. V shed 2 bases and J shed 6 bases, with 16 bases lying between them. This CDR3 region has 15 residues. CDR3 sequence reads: CASSPEVTGVAEAFF. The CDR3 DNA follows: TGTGCCAGCTCACCAGAGGTGACGGGGGTCGCTGAAGCTTTCTTT.

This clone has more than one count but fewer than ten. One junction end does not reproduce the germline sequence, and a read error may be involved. This CDR3 is CASSQNSEAFF. The CDR3 DNA sequence: TGTGCCAGCAGCCAAAACAGTGAAGCTTTCTTT. V gene TRBV4-2 combines with J gene TRBJ1-1, with D hard to call. Germline V gives CDR1 LGHNA, CDR2 YNFKEQ. This CDR3 region has 11 residues.

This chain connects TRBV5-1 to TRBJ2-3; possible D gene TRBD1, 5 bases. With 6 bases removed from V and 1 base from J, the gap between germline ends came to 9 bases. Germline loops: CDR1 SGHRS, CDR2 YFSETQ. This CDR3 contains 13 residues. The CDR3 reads CASNARGTDTQYF. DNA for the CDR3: TGCGCCAGCAACGCCAGGGGCACAGATACGCAGTATTTT.

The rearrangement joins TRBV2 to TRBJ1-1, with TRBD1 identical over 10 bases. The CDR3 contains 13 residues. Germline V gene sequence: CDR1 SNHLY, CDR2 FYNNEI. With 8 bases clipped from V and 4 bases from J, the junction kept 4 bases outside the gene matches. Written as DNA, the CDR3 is TGTGCCAGCGTGGACAGGGGGTTCACTGAAGCTTTCTTT. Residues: CASVDRGFTEAFF.

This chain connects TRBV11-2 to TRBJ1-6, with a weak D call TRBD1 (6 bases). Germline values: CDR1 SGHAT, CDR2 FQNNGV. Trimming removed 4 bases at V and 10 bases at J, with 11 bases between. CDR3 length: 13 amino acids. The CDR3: CASSSGVRSPLHF. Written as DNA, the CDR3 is TGTGCCAGCAGCTCAGGGGTTCGGTCACCCCTCCACTTT. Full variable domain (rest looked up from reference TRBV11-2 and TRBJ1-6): EAGVAQSPRYKIIEKRQSVAFWCNPISGHATLYWYQQILGQGPKLLIQFQNNGVVDDSQLPKDRFSAERLKGVDSTLKIQPAKLEDSAVYLCASSSGVRSPLHFGNGTRLTVT.

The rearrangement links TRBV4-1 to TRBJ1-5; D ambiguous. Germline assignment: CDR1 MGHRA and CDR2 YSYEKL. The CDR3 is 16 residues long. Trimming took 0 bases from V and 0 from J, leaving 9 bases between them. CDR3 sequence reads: CASSQEASYSNQPQHF. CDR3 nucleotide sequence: TGCGCCAGCAGCCAAGAGGCAAGTTATAGCAATCAGCCCCAGCATTTT.

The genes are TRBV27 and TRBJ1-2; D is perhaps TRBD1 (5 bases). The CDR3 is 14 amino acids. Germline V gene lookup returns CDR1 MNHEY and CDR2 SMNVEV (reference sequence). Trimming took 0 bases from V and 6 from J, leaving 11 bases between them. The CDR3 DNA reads TGTGCCAGCAGTTTATCGCGGGGGAACCATGGCTACACCTTC. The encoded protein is CASSLSRGNHGYTF.

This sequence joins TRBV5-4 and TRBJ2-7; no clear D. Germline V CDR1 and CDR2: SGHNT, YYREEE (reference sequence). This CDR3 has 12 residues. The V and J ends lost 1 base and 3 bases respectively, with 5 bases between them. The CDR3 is CASSLNNYEQYF. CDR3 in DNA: TGTGCCAGCAGCTTGAACAACTACGAGCAGTACTTC.